A single sample gave rise to the 18 T cell receptor beta chains below, sequenced in a study of spatial heterogeneity in lung cancer. The time point was: sample taken at primary tumor resection. Using its own MiXCR run on the 5' RACE reads, TCRdb lists one record per CDR3 protein. The table has tens of thousands of distinct CDR3 sequences, approximately 13% seen once. The source material was PBMCs, sampled at surgery. Receptors originate from a male donor with early-stage non-small cell lung cancer.

This clonotype has only a few counts. J is TRBJ2-7 and V is TRBV6-2 or TRBV6-3; D possibly uses TRBD1 or TRBD2 (5 bases each). Trimming removed 7 bases from V and 3 bases from J, with 19 bases in between. The CDR3 loop spans 15 amino acids. Germline CDR1 is MNHEY and CDR2 is SVGEGT. The CDR3 sequence is CASIPEGTRVYEQYF. The CDR3 DNA reads TGTGCCAGCATCCCCGAAGGGACCAGGGTCTACGAGCAGTACTTC.

The rearrangement links TRBV7-2 to TRBJ2-3, with 11 positions matching TRBD2. Per germline, CDR1 SGHTA and CDR2 FQGNSA. Losses at the gene ends were 5 bases for V and 2 bases for J; bases not matched to a gene: 6. The CDR3 runs 16 residues. Here the CDR3 reads CASSPRLAGNTDTQYF. CDR3 in DNA: TGTGCCAGCAGCCCCAGACTAGCGGGGAACACAGATACGCAGTATTTT.

This clonotype was found many times. The chain combines TRBV4-3 with TRBJ2-1; 7 bases are a match to TRBD2. CDR1 and CDR2 (germline): LGHNA, YSLEER. The CDR3 covers 15 residues. After removal of 3 bases from V and 4 bases from J, the junction contained 6 bases not matched to a gene. The CDR3 DNA is TGCGCCAGCAGCCACCGCGGGAGTGCGTACAATGAGCAGTTCTTC. Amino acid sequence: CASSHRGSAYNEQFF.

This clonotype was detected only a few times. The chain links TRBV7-2 to TRBJ1-1, with D possibly being TRBD1 (6 bases). Germline loops: CDR1 SGHTA, CDR2 FQGNSA. The CDR3 loop spans 13 amino acids. The germline V and J ends were trimmed by 6 bases and 8 bases, with 16 bases remaining between them. The CDR3 loop reads CASRNGQQYEAFF. CDR3 in DNA: TGTGCCAGCAGAAATGGACAGCAGTACGAAGCTTTCTTT.

This clonotype was recorded many times. This chain uses TRBV2 with TRBJ2-1; D gene unclear. CDR1 is SNHLY, CDR2 FYNNEI, per germline. The CDR3 has 15 residues. Trimming shortened V by 4 bases and J by 4 bases, and 14 bases separated the two germline ends. The chain's CDR3 is CASSVLGLAYNEQFF. CDR3 sequence (DNA): TGTGCCAGCAGTGTTTTAGGGTTAGCTTACAATGAGCAGTTCTTC. Combining the CDR3 with reference TRBV2 and TRBJ2-1 gives the whole variable domain EPEVTQTPSHQVTQMGQEVILRCVPISNHLYFYWYRQILGQKVEFLVSFYNNEISEKSEIFDDQFSVERPDGSNFTLKIRSTKLEDSAMYFCASSVLGLAYNEQFFGPGTRLTVL.

This chain uses TRBV5-4 with TRBJ2-5, with D perhaps TRBD1 or TRBD2 (5 bases each). Germline-derived CDR1 and CDR2 are SGHNT and YYREEE (reference sequence). The CDR3 sequence is 17 residues long. Trimming took 3 bases from V and 2 from J, leaving 20 bases between them. The CDR3 bases are TGTGCCAGCAGCTCCACTGGGGGACGAGGCCCACAAGAGACCCAGTACTTC. This translates into CASSSTGGRGPQETQYF.

The gene calls are TRBV10-3 and TRBJ1-3; D unclear. V shed 7 bases and J shed 0 bases, with 7 bases lying between them. This CDR3 is built from 13 residues. Germline V lookup: CDR1 ENHRY, CDR2 SYGVKD. The CDR3 nucleotides read TGTGCCATCACCGGGAACTCTGGAAACACCATATATTTT. This gives the protein CAITGNSGNTIYF.

This clonotype was seen repeatedly, ten times or more. The CDR3 sequence: CSASPTSGRSADTQYF. CDR3 sequence (DNA): TGCAGTGCTAGCCCTACTAGCGGGAGAAGTGCAGATACGCAGTATTTT. The chain recombines TRBV20-1 with TRBJ2-3; 11 bases align to TRBD2. CDR3 length equals 16 residues. Germline trimming cut 3 bases from V and 4 bases from J; bases unmatched to any gene: 9. Germline lookup yields CDR1 DFQATT and CDR2 SNEGSKA (reference sequence).

This clonotype has just a few counts. This sequence joins TRBV28 and TRBJ1-1; tentative D call: TRBD1 (5 bases). The CDR3 length is 13 residues. Trimming cost V 3 bases and J 5 bases, with 10 bases left between them. Germline CDR1 and CDR2: MDHEN and SYDVKM. CDR3 nucleotides: TGTGCCAGCAGTTTCTCCAGGGAGACTGAAGCTTTCTTT. This gives the protein CASSFSRETEAFF.

This clonotype has at least ten counts. The chain links TRBV5-4 to TRBJ2-3, with 12 bases matching TRBD2. Germline-derived CDR1 and CDR2 are SGHNT and YYREEE (reference sequence). The trim removed 4 bases at V and 7 bases at J, leaving 13 bases unmatched. CDR3 size: 17 residues. CDR3 residues: CASSTGLAGRVMNTQYF. The DNA of the CDR3 is TGTGCCAGCAGCACAGGACTAGCGGGACGGGTAATGAATACGCAGTATTTT.

This clonotype was counted a few times. The chain joins TRBV27 to TRBJ1-1; 7 bases fit TRBD1. Germline V lookup: CDR1 MNHEY, CDR2 SMNVEV (reference sequence). V was clipped by 7 bases and J by 1 base; unmatched bases: 3. CDR3 length: 13 residues. DNA for the CDR3: TGTGCCAGCACCCGGACAGGGAACACTGAAGCTTTCTTT. This encodes CASTRTGNTEAFF.

This clonotype was seen ten or more times. The chain is built from TRBV5-4 and TRBJ2-7; D may be TRBD2 (6 bases). The ends were cut back, 4 bases at V and 0 bases at J, with 14 bases in the middle. Germline CDR1 SGHNT, CDR2 YYREEE (reference sequence). The CDR3 loop spans 15 amino acids. Written as DNA, the CDR3 is TGTGCCAGCAGCCCAGAACGGAGGGCCTCCTACGAGCAGTACTTC. Its translation is CASSPERRASYEQYF.

This chain uses TRBV5-6 with TRBJ2-5, with 7 bases matching TRBD1. The germline CDR1 and CDR2 sequences are SGHDT and YYEEEE. Trimming took 4 bases from V and 4 from J; bases not matched to a gene: 7. The CDR3 is made up of 14 amino acids. The CDR3 DNA is TGTGCCAGCAGCCCGACAGGGATCCGAGAGACCCAGTACTTC. It specifies CASSPTGIRETQYF. The variable domain in full, completed from reference TRBV5-6 and TRBJ2-5, reads DAGVTQSPTHLIKTRGQQVTLRCSPKSGHDTVSWYQQALGQGPQFIFQYYEEEERQRGNFPDRFSGHQFPNYSSELNVNALLLGDSALYLCASSPTGIRETQYFGPGTRLLVL.

This clonotype occurred many times. This rearrangement joins TRBV6-6 to TRBJ2-7, with TRBD1 identical over 9 bases. J was trimmed by 7 bases and V by 4 bases; bases with no gene match: 14. The CDR3 is 16 amino acids. Germline-derived CDR1 and CDR2 are MNHNY and SVGAGI (reference sequence). CDR3 bases: TGTGCCAGCAGTTCATCCTCGGGACAGGGCCCGGGAGAGCAGTACTTC. Protein product: CASSSSSGQGPGEQYF.

The chain has TRBV15 and TRBJ2-7; maybe TRBD1 (6 bases). V lost 1 base and J lost 3, with 10 bases in between. This CDR3 is built from 14 residues. The germline CDR1 and CDR2 sequences are LNHNV and YYDKDF (reference sequence). Here the CDR3 DNA reads TGTGCCACCAGCAGAGCCCTGACAGGCTACGAGCAGTACTTC. As protein: CATSRALTGYEQYF.

This clonotype was counted only a few times. This sequence joins TRBV20-1 and TRBJ1-2; no clear D gene. CDR1 and CDR2 from the germline V gene are DFQATT and SNEGSKA (reference sequence). Trimming cost V 3 bases and J 2 bases, with 13 bases left between them. CDR3 length: 14 residues. The CDR3 DNA reads TGCAGTGCTAGGAAGAGGGCGCGGAACTATGGCTACACCTTC. It is translated as CSARKRARNYGYTF.

The chain joins TRBV10-2 to TRBJ2-5; TRBD2 might be the D (6 bases). Trimming shortened V by 0 bases and J by 4 bases, and 12 bases separated the two germline ends. The CDR3 length is 15 residues. The germline CDR1 and CDR2 sequences are WSHSY and SAAADI. The CDR3 loop is CASSESQLARETQYF. The CDR3 DNA sequence: TGCGCCAGCAGTGAGTCGCAACTAGCCAGAGAGACCCAGTACTTC.

This clonotype has just a few counts. This rearrangement joins TRBV6-2 or TRBV6-3 to TRBJ1-5; TRBD1 matches 7 bases. Per germline, CDR1 MNHEY and CDR2 SVGEGT. The CDR3 extends over 16 amino acids. Trimming took 4 bases from V and 3 from J; bases not matched to a gene: 9. CDR3 nucleotides: TGTGCCAGCAGTTCCCACTTGACAGGGAACAATCAGCCCCAGCATTTT. Protein sequence: CASSSHLTGNNQPQHF.